This T cell receptor (beta chain) was observed in a study of beta chain features in type 1 diabetes. V was shortened by 3 bases and J by 0 bases, with 12 bases between the two germline ends. The CDR3 covers 15 residues. The germline V gene encodes CDR1 MGHDK and CDR2 SYGVNS. In its sample, this clone was seen a few times. TCRB transcripts that were expressed got sequenced, as all of the isolated RNA had been reverse transcribed. The repertoire was sequenced with immunoSEQ multiplex PCR; TCRdb's copy has only in-frame clones and lacks some. The sample consists of 160,000 or so clones, approximately 9.1% of them appearing once.

Material for sequencing was central memory CD4+ T cells from blood. This chain uses TRBV25-1 with TRBJ2-7; tentatively, D is TRBD2 (6 bases). This sequence was found in a woman aged 18-29 years in good health. The CDR3 DNA reads TGTGCCAGCAGTGACGGGACTTTTGTCTCCTACGAGCAGTACTTC. Translated, it gives CASSDGTFVSYEQYF.